This TCR beta chain came from a study of cytomegalovirus exposure and HLA in healthy donors. Study observations and caveats: The study assumed roughly uniform donor sequencing depth for presence/absence analyses. One variant, a missense change in DCLRE1C, was linked in a later analysis to TCR beta V- and J-gene trimming. In a later analysis, donors in an Asian-associated ancestry cluster reportedly had fewer N-insertions in productive TCRs than the cohort mean. It was confirmed in vitro that three of the CMV-associated chains were specific for CMV antigens.

The PCR ran on 60 Vbeta and 13 Jbeta primers. Clones were sequenced by immunoSEQ multiplex PCR, and TCRdb holds only the in-frame ones, with some missing. There are 150,000 to 250,000 clones in the sample; around 80% occur only once, and roughly 4.5% lies in the top ten. V lost 0 bases, J lost 6 bases, and 8 bases stayed unmatched. The CDR3 loop spans 16 amino acids. CDR1 is MNHEY and CDR2 is SVGAGI in the germline V gene. On this clone: Its antigen is unidentified.

The TCR comes from a woman under 40 in good health and CMV-seropositive. J is TRBJ2-4 and V is TRBV6-5, with 7 bases lining up with TRBD2. The material sequenced was PBMCs. The CDR3 DNA sequence: TGTGCCAGCAGTTACTCCCTAGCGGAGGGTGGAAACATTCAGTACTTC. Protein: CASSYSLAEGGNIQYF.